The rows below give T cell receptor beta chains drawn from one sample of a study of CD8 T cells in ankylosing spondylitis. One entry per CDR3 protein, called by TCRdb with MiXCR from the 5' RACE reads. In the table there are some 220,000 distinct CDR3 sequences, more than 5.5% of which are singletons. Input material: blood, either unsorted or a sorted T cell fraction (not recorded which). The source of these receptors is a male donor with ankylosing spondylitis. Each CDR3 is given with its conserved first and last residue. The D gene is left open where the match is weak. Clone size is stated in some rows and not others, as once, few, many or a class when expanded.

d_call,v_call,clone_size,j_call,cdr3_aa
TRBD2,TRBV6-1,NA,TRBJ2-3,CASSRTSGGFTDTQYF
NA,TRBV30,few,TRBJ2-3,CAWIGRSTDTQYF
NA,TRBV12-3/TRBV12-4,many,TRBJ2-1,CASSNQGYNEQFF
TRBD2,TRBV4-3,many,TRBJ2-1,CASSHHRAGVDNEQFF
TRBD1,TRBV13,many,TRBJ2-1,CASAIRTGGNEQFF
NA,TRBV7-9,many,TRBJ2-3,CASSVITDTQYF
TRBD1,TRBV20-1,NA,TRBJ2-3,CSARDQGAGDTQYF
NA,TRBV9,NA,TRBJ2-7,CASSVDLGASYEQYF
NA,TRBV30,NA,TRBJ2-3,CAWSRQSTDTQYF
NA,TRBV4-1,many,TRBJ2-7,CASSQVEYGGSTYEQYF
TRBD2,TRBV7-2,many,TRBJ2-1,CASSLTSAIYNEQFF
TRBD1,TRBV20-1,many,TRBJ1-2,CSARTGGQGPFYTF
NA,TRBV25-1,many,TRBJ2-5,CASSVRSGRQETQYF
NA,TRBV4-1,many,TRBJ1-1,CASSPWAQQWNTEAFF
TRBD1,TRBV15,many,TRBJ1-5,CATSTDREVNQPQHF
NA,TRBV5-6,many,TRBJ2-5,CASSLRASSGETQYF
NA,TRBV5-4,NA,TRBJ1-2,CASSLAVSTSGFVYGYTF
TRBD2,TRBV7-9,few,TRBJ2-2,CASSLTSGRPPGELFF
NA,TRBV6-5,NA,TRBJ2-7,CASSYSRRGQGHEQYF
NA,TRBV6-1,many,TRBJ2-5,CASTDQGGPRETQYF
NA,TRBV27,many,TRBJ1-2,CASSPTPAGANYGYTF
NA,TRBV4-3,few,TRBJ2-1,CASSSRVSSYNEQFF
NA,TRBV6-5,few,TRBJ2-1,CASSYNQGGYEQFF
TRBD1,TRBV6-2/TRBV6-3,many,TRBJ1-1,CASTPGQVAMAFF
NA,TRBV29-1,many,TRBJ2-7,CSVAREDTYEQYF
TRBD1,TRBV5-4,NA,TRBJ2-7,CASSLGPTGVLSYEQYF